This entry lists 13 T cell receptor beta chains sequenced from one sample in a study of CD8+ T cells in alopecia areata. RNA was extracted and reverse transcribed into cDNA as the sequencing template. Measured with immunoSEQ multiplex PCR; TCRdb has only the in-frame clones, and not every one. The data contain roughly 76,000 clones, roughly 30% of them singletons. Specified treatment: oral pan-JAK inhibitor, 5-10 mg twice daily. The sample was CD8+ T cells sorted from blood, taken at week 4, from a patient treated with tofacitinib. These receptors all come from a human donor with alopecia areata.

V and J are TRBV11-3 and TRBJ2-3, with a tentative D call TRBD2 (6 bases). V lost 1 base and J 6 bases, leaving 11 bases between the germline ends. Germline V gene data show CDR1 as SGHNT and CDR2 as YENEEA. This CDR3 contains 14 residues. CDR3 region: CASSLASGLDTQYF. The CDR3 coding sequence is TGTGCCAGCAGCTTAGCCAGCGGGCTTGATACGCAGTATTTT.

The chain employs TRBV9 and TRBJ2-1, with D possibly matching TRBD2 (6 bases). Germline V lookup: CDR1 SGDLS, CDR2 YYNGEE. The germline V and J ends were trimmed by 0 bases and 2 bases, with 12 bases remaining between them. The CDR3 length is 16 residues. The CDR3 here is CASSVGGGTPYNEQFF. The CDR3 bases are TGTGCCAGCAGCGTAGGGGGCGGGACGCCCTACAATGAGCAGTTCTTC.

This chain links TRBV21-1 with TRBJ2-5; the table calls TRBD2, which could not be checked here. TRBV21-1 is reported as a pseudogene. The CDR3 loop spans 17 amino acids. CDR3 in DNA: TGTGCCAGCAGCAATCAGTGTCGAGCGGTCACGAAAGAGACCCAGTACTTC. It encodes CASSNQCRAVTKETQYF.

On this clone itself: This sample also contains other DNA sequences that code for the same CDR3. In DNA form, the CDR3 reads TGTGCCAGCAGCTTAGGGCAGAACACCGGGGAGCTGTTTTTT. Encoded protein: CASSLGQNTGELFF. This sequence joins TRBV11-2 and TRBJ2-2; no clear D gene. The ends were cut back, 1 base at V and 1 base at J, with 4 bases in the middle. Per germline, CDR1 SGHAT and CDR2 FQNNGV. CDR3 length equals 14 residues.

The gene calls are TRBV25-1 and TRBJ2-3; D uncertain. Trimming pared 2 bases from V and 3 bases from J, leaving 9 bases between. The CDR3 is 14 amino acids. Germline assignment: CDR1 MGHDK and CDR2 SYGVNS. CDR3 nucleotides: TGTGCCAGCAGTGAACCAGGCATGACAGATACGCAGTATTTT. Translating gives CASSEPGMTDTQYF.

This clone showed up just a few times. V usage is TRBV7-9 and J usage is TRBJ2-1, with 8 bases aligning to TRBD1. This CDR3 region has 14 residues. J lost 5 bases, V lost 7 bases, and 7 bases had no gene match. The germline CDR1 and CDR2 sequences are SEHNR and FQNEAQ (reference sequence). The CDR3 nucleotides read TGTGCCAGCACGGACAGGGATTTCGACAATGAGCAGTTCTTC. Amino acid sequence: CASTDRDFDNEQFF.

The table lists this clone with a few counts. The V gene is TRBV29-1, the J gene TRBJ2-7; D may match TRBD1 or TRBD2 (5 bases each). CDR3 length equals 12 residues. Germline V gene lookup returns CDR1 SQVTM and CDR2 ANQGSEA. Trimming stripped 4 bases from V and 6 bases from J, with 13 bases between. CDR3 loop: CSVVGPIAEQYF. The CDR3 nucleotides are TGCAGCGTTGTGGGACCCATTGCCGAGCAGTACTTC.

V gene TRBV9 combines with J gene TRBJ2-5; D may match TRBD1 or TRBD2 (5 bases each). The J call could be wrong; TRBJ2-7 is a better fit for the DNA end. CDR3 length equals 14 residues. The germline CDR1 and CDR2 sequences are SGDLS and YYNGEE. CDR3 loop: CASSVRDGPYEQYF. Written as DNA, the CDR3 is TGTGCCAGCAGCGTCAGGGACGGCCCCTACGAGCAGTACTTC.

The V gene is TRBV7-9, the J gene TRBJ1-2, with D possibly TRBD1 on 5 matching bases. The V end lost 4 bases, the J end lost 0 bases, and 12 bases lay between the germline ends. There are 15 residues in the CDR3. Germline V gene data show CDR1 as SEHNR and CDR2 as FQNEAQ (reference sequence). The CDR3 sequence is CASSSPMTANYGYTF. The CDR3 bases are TGTGCCAGCAGCTCCCCCATGACAGCTAACTATGGCTACACCTTC.

The chain links TRBV19 to TRBJ2-6; perhaps TRBD2 as D (5 bases). Germline V CDR1 and CDR2: LNHDA, SQIVND (reference sequence). This CDR3 region has 14 residues. The ends were cut back, 10 bases at V and 3 bases at J, with 13 bases in the middle. The CDR3 region has the DNA TGTGCCACCGCGGGTCTCGGTGGGGCCAACGTCCTGACTTTC. Protein sequence: CATAGLGGANVLTF.

This clone was detected a few times. The J gene is TRBJ2-1, the V gene TRBV29-1; D not certain. The length of the CDR3 is 11 residues. Trimming pared 4 bases from V and 6 bases from J, leaving 7 bases between. Germline values: CDR1 SQVTM, CDR2 ANQGSEA. The CDR3 DNA is TGCAGCGTTGCGCCTAGCAATGAGCAGTTCTTC. Its protein is CSVAPSNEQFF.

CDR3 sequence reads: CASSELPGAKNEQFF. The CDR3 coding sequence is TGTGCCAGCAGTGAATTGCCAGGGGCCAAAAATGAGCAGTTCTTC. The chain joins TRBV2 to TRBJ2-1; perhaps TRBD1 as D (6 bases). The CDR3 sequence is 15 residues long. CDR1 and CDR2 (germline): SNHLY, FYNNEI. Trimming removed 2 bases at V and 7 bases at J, with 15 bases between.

This clone occurred a few times. The J gene is TRBJ2-1, the V gene TRBV5-1, with TRBD2 as a possible D gene (6 bases). The V gene's germline CDR1 is SGHRS and CDR2 YFSETQ. Trimming cost V 4 bases and J 9 bases, with 17 bases left between them. The CDR3 runs 14 residues. The CDR3 sequence: CASSPLRRAAEQFF. CDR3 bases: TGCGCCAGCAGCCCCTTACGGAGGGCGGCTGAGCAGTTCTTC.